The rows below give T cell receptor beta chains drawn from one sample of a study of cytomegalovirus exposure and HLA in healthy donors. Produced via immunoSEQ multiplex PCR; TCRdb's table is partial and in-frame only. Of about 180,000 clones in the sample, about 85% are singletons; the top ten hold about 16%. Sequenced input: PBMCs. The source is a man aged 18 to 29 in good health and CMV-seropositive. CDR3s include the opening cysteine and the closing phenylalanine or tryptophan. A D gene is named only where the DNA matches it firmly. Size is omitted from some rows. Given values are once, few, many or a class for expanded clones.

j_call cdr3_length clone_size d_call v_call cdr3_aa cdr3_nt
TRBJ1-5 16 . TRBD1 TRBV6-5 CASSFLGTGIDQPQHF TGTGCCAGCAGTTTTCTTGGGACAGGCATTGATCAGCCCCAGCATTTT
TRBJ2-2 16 . TRBD2 TRBV5-4 CATGELAGIRTGELFF TGTGCCACCGGGGAACTAGCGGGGATAAGGACCGGGGAGCTGTTTTTT
TRBJ1-2 12 . . TRBV6-5 CASSQGENGYTF TGTGCCAGCAGTCAAGGGGAAAATGGCTACACCTTC
TRBJ1-5 15 . . TRBV28 CASSFVGEGGQPQHF TGTGCCAGCAGTTTCGTAGGGGAAGGCGGTCAGCCCCAGCATTTT
TRBJ2-7 16 . TRBD1 TRBV28 CASRGVTGGAGPEQYF TGTGCCAGCAGGGGGGTGACAGGGGGCGCGGGTCCCGAGCAGTACTTC
TRBJ2-2 14 . . TRBV2 CASTWRGRTGELFF TGTGCCAGCACTTGGAGGGGACGCACCGGGGAGCTGTTTTTT
TRBJ1-6 14 . TRBD1 TRBV19 CASRRRDSHSPLHF TGTGCCAGTAGACGCCGGGACAGCCATTCACCCCTCCACTTT
TRBJ2-2 16 . . TRBV30 CAWSPPPGANTGELFF TGTGCCTGGAGTCCCCCGCCAGGGGCGAACACCGGGGAGCTGTTTTTT
TRBJ1-5 16 . . TRBV5-1 CASSFEVDSSNQPQHF TGCGCCAGCAGCTTCGAGGTGGACAGTAGCAATCAGCCCCAGCATTTT
TRBJ1-1 15 few . TRBV29-1 CSVGPGWGMNTEAFF TGCAGCGTTGGGCCAGGGTGGGGAATGAACACTGAAGCTTTCTTT
TRBJ1-1 17 . TRBD1 TRBV27 CASSLKAGGAPNTEAFF TGTGCCAGCAGTTTGAAGGCAGGGGGCGCCCCGAACACTGAAGCTTTCTTT
TRBJ1-2 15 . TRBD1 TRBV28 CASSFRDRDPYGYTF TGTGCCAGCAGCTTCCGGGACAGGGATCCCTATGGCTACACCTTC
TRBJ2-1 14 . TRBD2 TRBV5-1 CASSLERGRGEQFF TGCGCCAGCAGCTTGGAGCGGGGGCGGGGGGAGCAGTTCTTC
TRBJ1-2 16 . . TRBV7-8 CASSPQDRPTDYGYTF TGTGCCAGCAGCCCCCAGGACAGACCGACCGATTATGGCTACACCTTC
TRBJ2-7 13 . . TRBV28 CASSITSTYEQYF TGTGCCAGCAGTATTACTAGTACTTACGAGCAGTACTTC
TRBJ2-5 15 . TRBD2 TRBV28 CASSLGRGDLETQYF TGTGCCAGCAGTTTGGGGCGGGGGGATCTAGAGACCCAGTACTTC
TRBJ1-5 16 . . TRBV6-6 CASSSRGRGGNQPQHF TGTGCCAGCAGTTCCCGTGGCAGGGGTGGCAATCAGCCCCAGCATTTT
TRBJ1-6 14 . TRBD1 TRBV5-5 CASSLGQGNSPLHF TGTGCCAGCAGCTTGGGACAGGGGAATTCACCCCTCCACTTT
TRBJ1-4 14 . TRBD1 TRBV29-1 CSVEDTGANEKLFF TGCAGCGTTGAAGATACAGGGGCTAATGAAAAACTGTTTTTT
TRBJ2-3 15 . . TRBV29-1 CSVAAGTAGTDTQYF TGCAGCGTTGCGGCGGGGACGGCTGGCACAGATACGCAGTATTTT
TRBJ2-1 15 . TRBD2 TRBV7-6 CASSPLAGLYNEQFF TGTGCCAGCAGCCCCTTAGCGGGACTCTACAATGAGCAGTTCTTC
TRBJ1-1 17 . TRBD1 TRBV28 CASSLSGGGSGNTEAFF TGTGCCAGCAGTTTAAGTGGAGGGGGCTCCGGGAACACTGAAGCTTTCTTT
TRBJ1-3 14 few . TRBV7-9 CASTYDSQGNTIYF TGTGCCAGCACCTACGACAGTCAAGGAAACACCATATATTTT
TRBJ1-5 13 . TRBD1 TRBV5-1 CASSRTGDQPQHF TGCGCCAGCAGCCGGACAGGGGATCAGCCCCAGCATTTT
TRBJ1-2 13 . TRBD1 TRBV2 CASSERGLAGYTF TGTGCCAGCAGTGAAAGGGGGCTGGCTGGCTACACCTTC
TRBJ2-5 16 . TRBD2 TRBV13 CASSLRAGASQETQYF TGTGCCAGCAGCTTACGAGCGGGGGCCTCCCAAGAGACCCAGTACTTC
TRBJ1-5 13 . . TRBV19 CASSDLREQPQHF TGTGCCAGTAGTGATCTCCGGGAACAGCCCCAGCATTTT
TRBJ1-5 14 . . TRBV19 CASSSAYSNQPQHF TGTGCCAGTAGTAGCGCGTACAGCAATCAGCCCCAGCATTTT
TRBJ2-1 12 . . TRBV2 CASRALYNEQFF TGTGCCAGCAGAGCACTGTACAATGAGCAGTTCTTC
TRBJ2-1 15 . . TRBV11-2 CASSLLRGSYNEQFF TGTGCCAGCAGCTTATTACGGGGCTCCTACAATGAGCAGTTCTTC
TRBJ1-1 14 once . TRBV18 CASSDQGLNTEAFF TGTGCCAGCTCAGATCAGGGTTTGAACACTGAAGCTTTCTTT
TRBJ1-2 14 . TRBD1 TRBV28 CASRTTGGIYGYTF TGTGCCAGCAGGACGACAGGGGGCATCTATGGCTACACCTTC
TRBJ2-2 16 . . TRBV2 CASSERRGLGTGELFF TGTGCCAGCAGTGAAAGGCGGGGGCTGGGGACCGGGGAGCTGTTTTTT
TRBJ1-5 15 . TRBD1 TRBV18 CASSQGTGGFQPQHF TGTGCCAGCTCACAAGGGACAGGGGGATTTCAGCCCCAGCATTTT
TRBJ1-3 16 . TRBD1 TRBV30 CAWSVRTGLIGNTIYF TGTGCCTGGAGTGTACGGACAGGGCTAATCGGAAACACCATATATTTT
TRBJ1-6 12 . TRBD1 TRBV6-1 CASSLDRAVSSF TGTGCCAGCAGTCTGGACAGGGCAGTCTCCAGCTTT
TRBJ2-1 14 . TRBD2 TRBV6-5 CASRGEGINNEQFF TGTGCCAGCAGGGGGGAGGGTATCAACAATGAGCAGTTCTTC
TRBJ2-5 16 . TRBD2 TRBV28 CASSPGLAGVRETQYF TGTGCCAGCAGTCCGGGACTAGCGGGAGTAAGAGAGACCCAGTACTTC
TRBJ1-3 16 . . TRBV4-1 CASSQGRQSSGNTIYF TGCGCCAGCAGCCAAGGGAGGCAGAGCTCTGGAAACACCATATATTTT
TRBJ2-7 13 . TRBD1 TRBV4-1 CASSQGDRAEQYF TGCGCCAGCAGCCAAGGGGACAGGGCCGAGCAGTACTTC
TRBJ2-1 17 . TRBD1 TRBV9 CASSGGGGQGHPNEQFF TGTGCCAGCAGCGGAGGAGGGGGACAGGGACATCCCAATGAGCAGTTCTTC
TRBJ2-2 15 . . TRBV5-1 CASTLKNRDTGELFF TGCGCCAGCACCTTAAAGAACAGGGACACCGGGGAGCTGTTTTTT
TRBJ2-3 14 . . TRBV18 CASSPPGPLRPQYF TGTGCCAGCTCACCTCCGGGTCCCCTAAGGCCGCAGTATTTT
TRBJ1-2 13 few . TRBV13 CASSVRLENGYTF TGTGCCAGCAGCGTTCGTCTCGAGAATGGCTACACCTTC
TRBJ1-2 15 once . TRBV13 CASSLGGEGGNGYTF TGTGCCAGCAGCTTAGGCGGTGAGGGGGGGAATGGCTACACCTTC
TRBJ1-1 15 . . TRBV2 CASSEGFRGNTEAFF TGTGCCAGCAGTGAAGGGTTTAGGGGAAACACTGAAGCTTTCTTT
TRBJ2-1 14 . TRBD2 TRBV27 CASSGLADRDEQFF TGTGCCAGCTCGGGACTAGCGGACAGGGATGAGCAGTTCTTC
TRBJ2-1 17 . . TRBV30 CAWSKRWGDSQTHEQFF TGTGCCTGGAGTAAAAGATGGGGGGACTCACAAACCCATGAGCAGTTCTTC
TRBJ2-7 14 few . TRBV28 CASSLAGSSYEQYF TGTGCCAGCAGTTTAGCGGGAAGCTCCTACGAGCAGTACTTC
TRBJ2-2 19 . TRBD2 TRBV4-1 CASSHLGLANYRNTGELFF TGCGCCAGCAGCCATCTGGGACTAGCAAACTACCGGAACACCGGGGAGCTGTTTTTT